The 6 T cell receptor beta chains presented below share a single source sample, sequenced in a study of blood T cell repertoires in COVID-19. TCRdb's copy holds only in-frame clones and misses some; the assay was immunoSEQ multiplex PCR. The sample lists approximately 68,000 clones, about nine tenths occurring once. Sequences were obtained from peripheral blood. The receptors shown here come from an older man with active or convalescent COVID-19.

The chain carries TRBV7-3 and TRBJ2-3, with 7 positions matching TRBD2. Germline V gene data show CDR1 as SGHTA and CDR2 as FQGTGA. The V gene end was trimmed by 5 bases and the J gene end by 1 base; junction bases not matched to a gene: 6. The CDR3 spans 15 residues. This chain's CDR3 is CASSPSGYRTDTQYF. DNA of the CDR3: TGTGCCAGCAGCCCTAGCGGCTATCGCACAGATACGCAGTATTTT.

The chain recombines TRBV5-4 with TRBJ2-4; a possible D gene is TRBD1 (5 bases). The germline V gene has CDR1 SGHNT and CDR2 YYREEE (reference sequence). Between the trimmed V and J ends, which lost 2 bases and 8 bases, there was a span of 8 bases. This CDR3 spans 12 amino acids. The DNA of the CDR3 is TGTGCCAGCAGCTTTCAGGGTGACATTCAGTACTTC. Translating it yields CASSFQGDIQYF.

The chain couples TRBV7-9 to TRBJ2-7; TRBD2 matches at 9 bases. This CDR3 comprises 19 residues. V shed 1 base, J shed 0 bases, and the junction held 13 bases outside the gene matches. Per the germline V gene, CDR1 is SEHNR and CDR2 is FQNEAQ (reference sequence). The CDR3, as DNA: TGTGCCAGCAGCTTAGGCGGGAGGGCCGGTATTAAGAGCTCCTACGAGCAGTACTTC. This encodes CASSLGGRAGIKSSYEQYF.

The chain combines TRBV5-1 with TRBJ2-7; 9 bases are shared with TRBD2. Germline assignment: CDR1 SGHRS and CDR2 YFSETQ. The trim removed 0 bases at V and 0 bases at J, leaving 7 bases unmatched. The CDR3 is made up of 17 amino acids. The CDR3 DNA reads as TGCGCCAGCAGCTTGGAGGCTAGCGGGACGAGCTCCTACGAGCAGTACTTC. This sequence encodes CASSLEASGTSSYEQYF.

A single count supports this clone. In DNA form, the CDR3 reads TGCGCCAGCAGCTTGGGTACAGGGGGCAGGAGTGAGCAGTTCTTC. Translated, it gives CASSLGTGGRSEQFF. V gene TRBV5-1 combines with J gene TRBJ2-1, with 9 bases lining up with TRBD1. J was trimmed by 9 bases and V by 0 bases; bases with no gene match: 7. Germline CDR1 and CDR2: SGHRS and YFSETQ. This CDR3 has 15 amino acids.

The sample holds a few counts of this clone. The chain links TRBV5-1 to TRBJ2-1; no clear D. Trimming took 2 bases from V and 8 from J, leaving 11 bases between them. CDR3 length: 13 amino acids. Germline lookup yields CDR1 SGHRS and CDR2 YFSETQ. The CDR3 DNA sequence: TGCGCCAGCAGCTTAGAGGCCCCCCATGAGCAGTTCTTC. This gives the protein CASSLEAPHEQFF. Full variable domain (missing parts from reference TRBV5-1 and TRBJ2-1): KAGVTQTPRYLIKTRGQQVTLSCSPISGHRSVSWYQQTPGQGLQFLFEYFSETQRNKGNFPGRFSGRQFSNSRSEMNVSTLELGDSALYLCASSLEAPHEQFFGPGTRLTVL.